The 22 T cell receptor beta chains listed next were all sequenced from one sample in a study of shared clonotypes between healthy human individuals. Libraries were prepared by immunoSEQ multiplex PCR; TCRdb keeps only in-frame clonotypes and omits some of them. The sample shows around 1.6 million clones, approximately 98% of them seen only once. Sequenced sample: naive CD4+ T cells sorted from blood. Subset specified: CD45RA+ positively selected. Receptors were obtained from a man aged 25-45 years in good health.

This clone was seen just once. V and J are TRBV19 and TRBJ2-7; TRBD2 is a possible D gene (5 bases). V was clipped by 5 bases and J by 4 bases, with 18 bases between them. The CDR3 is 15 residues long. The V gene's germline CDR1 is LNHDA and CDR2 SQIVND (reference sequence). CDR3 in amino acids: CASSPGLDKLYEQYF. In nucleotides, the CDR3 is TGTGCCAGTAGTCCCGGACTCGACAAACTATACGAGCAGTACTTC.

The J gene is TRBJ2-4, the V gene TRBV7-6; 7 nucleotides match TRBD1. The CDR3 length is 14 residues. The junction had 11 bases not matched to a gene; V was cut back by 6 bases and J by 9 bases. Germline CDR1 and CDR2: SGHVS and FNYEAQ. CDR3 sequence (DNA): TGTGCCAGCAGTGAAACAGGGGCTGGGGGCATTCAGTACTTC. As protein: CASSETGAGGIQYF.

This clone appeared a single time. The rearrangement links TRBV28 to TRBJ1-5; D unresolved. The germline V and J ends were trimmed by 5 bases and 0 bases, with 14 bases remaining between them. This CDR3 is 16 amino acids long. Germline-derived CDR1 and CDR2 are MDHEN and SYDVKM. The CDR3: CASSKVVGDSNQPQHF. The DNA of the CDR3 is TGTGCCAGCAGTAAGGTGGTCGGAGATAGCAATCAGCCCCAGCATTTT. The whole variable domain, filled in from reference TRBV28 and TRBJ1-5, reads DVKVTQSSRYLVKRTGEKVFLECVQDMDHENMFWYRQDPGLGLRLIYFSYDVKMKEKGDIPEGYSVSREKKERFSLILESASTNQTSMYLCASSKVVGDSNQPQHFGDGTRLSIL.

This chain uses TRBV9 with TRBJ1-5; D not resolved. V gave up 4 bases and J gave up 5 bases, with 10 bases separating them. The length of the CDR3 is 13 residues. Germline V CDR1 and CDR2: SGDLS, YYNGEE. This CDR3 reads CASSPALDQPQHF. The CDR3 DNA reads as TGTGCCAGCAGCCCTGCCCTGGATCAGCCCCAGCATTTT.

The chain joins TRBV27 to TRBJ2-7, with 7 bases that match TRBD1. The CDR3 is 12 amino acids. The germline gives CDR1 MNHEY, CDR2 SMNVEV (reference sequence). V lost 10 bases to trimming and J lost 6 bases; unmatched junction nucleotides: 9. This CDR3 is CATTDRVGEQYF. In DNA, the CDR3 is TGTGCCACAACTGACAGGGTGGGCGAGCAGTACTTC.

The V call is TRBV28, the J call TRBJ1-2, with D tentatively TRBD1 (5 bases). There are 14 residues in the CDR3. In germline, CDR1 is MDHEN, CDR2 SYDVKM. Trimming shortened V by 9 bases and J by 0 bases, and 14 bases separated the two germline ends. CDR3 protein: CASDREGTNYGYTF. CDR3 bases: TGTGCCAGTGACAGAGAAGGGACTAACTATGGCTACACCTTC.

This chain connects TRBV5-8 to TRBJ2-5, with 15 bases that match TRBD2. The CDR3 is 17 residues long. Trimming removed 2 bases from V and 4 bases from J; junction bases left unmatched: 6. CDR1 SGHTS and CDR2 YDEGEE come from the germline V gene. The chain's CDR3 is CASSFRTSGRAIETQYF. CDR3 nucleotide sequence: TGTGCCAGCAGCTTTAGGACTAGCGGGAGGGCCATAGAGACCCAGTACTTC. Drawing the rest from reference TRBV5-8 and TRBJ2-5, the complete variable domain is EAGVTQSPTHLIKTRGQQATLRCSPISGHTSVYWYQQALGLGLQFLLWYDEGEERNRGNFPPRFSGRQFPNYSSELNVNALELEDSALYLCASSFRTSGRAIETQYFGPGTRLLVL.

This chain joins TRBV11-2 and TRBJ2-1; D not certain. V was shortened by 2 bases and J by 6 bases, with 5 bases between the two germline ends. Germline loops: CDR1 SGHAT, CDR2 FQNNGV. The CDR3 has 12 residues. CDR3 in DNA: TGTGCCAGCAGCTTATATGTCAATGAGCAGTTCTTC. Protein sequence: CASSLYVNEQFF.

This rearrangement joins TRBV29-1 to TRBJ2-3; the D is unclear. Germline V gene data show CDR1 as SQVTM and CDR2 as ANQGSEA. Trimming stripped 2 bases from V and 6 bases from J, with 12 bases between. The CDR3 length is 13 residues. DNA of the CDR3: TGCAGCGTTGAAAATTGGTGGACCGATACGCAGTATTTT. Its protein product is CSVENWWTDTQYF.

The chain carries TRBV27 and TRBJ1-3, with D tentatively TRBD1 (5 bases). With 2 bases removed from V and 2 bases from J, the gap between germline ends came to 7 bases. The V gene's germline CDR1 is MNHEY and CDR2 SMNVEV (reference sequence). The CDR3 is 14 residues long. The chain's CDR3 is CASSLGGPGNTIYF. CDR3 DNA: TGTGCCAGCAGTTTAGGGGGTCCTGGAAACACCATATATTTT.

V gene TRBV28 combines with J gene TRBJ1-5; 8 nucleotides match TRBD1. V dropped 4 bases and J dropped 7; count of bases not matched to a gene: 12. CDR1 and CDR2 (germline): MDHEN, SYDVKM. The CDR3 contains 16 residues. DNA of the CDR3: TGTGCCAGCAGTTCTCATGGCAGGGGGCTTTTCCAGCCCCAGCATTTT. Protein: CASSSHGRGLFQPQHF. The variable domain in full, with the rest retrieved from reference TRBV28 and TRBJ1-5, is DVKVTQSSRYLVKRTGEKVFLECVQDMDHENMFWYRQDPGLGLRLIYFSYDVKMKEKGDIPEGYSVSREKKERFSLILESASTNQTSMYLCASSSHGRGLFQPQHFGDGTRLSIL.

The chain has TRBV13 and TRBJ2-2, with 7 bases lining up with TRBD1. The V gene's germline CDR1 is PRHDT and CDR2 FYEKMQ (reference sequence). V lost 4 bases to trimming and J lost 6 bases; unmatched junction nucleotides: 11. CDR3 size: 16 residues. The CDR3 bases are TGTGCCAGCAGCTCCATCTTACAGGGGCCGGCCGGGGAGCTGTTTTTT. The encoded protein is CASSSILQGPAGELFF.

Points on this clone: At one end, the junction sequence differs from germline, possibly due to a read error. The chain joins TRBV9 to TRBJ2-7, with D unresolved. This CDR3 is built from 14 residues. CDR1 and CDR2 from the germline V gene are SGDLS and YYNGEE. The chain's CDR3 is CASSPGRSSSEQYF. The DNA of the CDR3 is TGTGCCAGCAGCCCTGGGCGATCCTCCTCCGAGCAGTACTTC.

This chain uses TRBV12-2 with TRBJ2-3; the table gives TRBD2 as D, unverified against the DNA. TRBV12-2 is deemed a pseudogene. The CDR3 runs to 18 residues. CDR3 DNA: TGTGCAAGTCGCTTAGCTACGGGAGGACGAAATAGCACAGATACGCAGTATTTT. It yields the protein CASRLATGGRNSTDTQYF.

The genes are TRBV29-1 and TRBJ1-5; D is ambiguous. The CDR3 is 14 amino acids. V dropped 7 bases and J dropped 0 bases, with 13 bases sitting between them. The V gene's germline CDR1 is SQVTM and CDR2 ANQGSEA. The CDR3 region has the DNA TGCAGCGCCCTCATTGGGATTAGCAATCAGCCCCAGCATTTT. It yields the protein CSALIGISNQPQHF.

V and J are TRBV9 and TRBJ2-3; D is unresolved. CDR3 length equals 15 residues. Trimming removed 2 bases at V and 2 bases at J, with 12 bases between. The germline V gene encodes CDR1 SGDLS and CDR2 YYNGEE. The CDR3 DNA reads TGTGCCAGCAGCGTCGACTTCTCAGACACAGATACGCAGTATTTT. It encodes CASSVDFSDTDTQYF.

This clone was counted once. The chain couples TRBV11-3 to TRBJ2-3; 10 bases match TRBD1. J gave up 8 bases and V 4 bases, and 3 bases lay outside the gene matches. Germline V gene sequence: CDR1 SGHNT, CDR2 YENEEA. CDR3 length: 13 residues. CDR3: CASSSDRGLTQYF. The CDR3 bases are TGTGCCAGCAGCTCCGACAGGGGGCTTACGCAGTATTTT.

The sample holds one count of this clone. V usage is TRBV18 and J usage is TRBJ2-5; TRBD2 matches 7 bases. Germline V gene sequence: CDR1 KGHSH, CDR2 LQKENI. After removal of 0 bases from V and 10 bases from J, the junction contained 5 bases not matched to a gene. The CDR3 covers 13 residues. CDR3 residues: CASSPPGTIDQYF. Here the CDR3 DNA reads TGTGCCAGCTCACCACCGGGGACTATCGACCAGTACTTC.

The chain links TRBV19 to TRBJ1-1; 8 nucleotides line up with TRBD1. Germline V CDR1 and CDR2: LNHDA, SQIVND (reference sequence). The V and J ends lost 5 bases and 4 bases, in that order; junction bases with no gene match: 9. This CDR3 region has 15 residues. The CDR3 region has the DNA TGTGCCAGTAGTCTGGACCGGGACAGGATCACTGAAGCTTTCTTT. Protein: CASSLDRDRITEAFF.

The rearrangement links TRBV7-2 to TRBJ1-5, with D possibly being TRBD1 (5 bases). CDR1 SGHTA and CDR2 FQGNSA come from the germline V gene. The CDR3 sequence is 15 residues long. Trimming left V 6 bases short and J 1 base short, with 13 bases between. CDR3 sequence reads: CASRIGHTSNQPQHF. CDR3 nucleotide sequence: TGTGCCAGCAGGATCGGACATACGAGCAATCAGCCCCAGCATTTT.

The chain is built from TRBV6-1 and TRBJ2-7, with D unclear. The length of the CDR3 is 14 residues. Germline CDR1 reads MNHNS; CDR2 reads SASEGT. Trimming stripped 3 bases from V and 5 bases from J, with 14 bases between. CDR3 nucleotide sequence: TGTGCCAGCAGTGACGGACCCAGATCGGACGAGCAGTACTTC. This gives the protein CASSDGPRSDEQYF.

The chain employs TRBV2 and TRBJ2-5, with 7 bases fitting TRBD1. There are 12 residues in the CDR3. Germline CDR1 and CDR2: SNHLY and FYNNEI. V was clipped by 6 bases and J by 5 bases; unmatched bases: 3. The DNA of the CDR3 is TGTGCCAGCAGGGGACAGAGGGAGACCCAGTACTTC. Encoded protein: CASRGQRETQYF. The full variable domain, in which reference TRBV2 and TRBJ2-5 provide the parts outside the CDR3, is EPEVTQTPSHQVTQMGQEVILRCVPISNHLYFYWYRQILGQKVEFLVSFYNNEISEKSEIFDDQFSVERPDGSNFTLKIRSTKLEDSAMYFCASRGQRETQYFGPGTRLLVL.